The present entry profiles one T cell receptor beta chain with its context. The antigen is undetermined. At one end the junction does not follow the germline gene, possibly because of a read error. Sequencing used immunoSEQ multiplex PCR; TCRdb keeps in-frame clones, though not all of them. Counted here are 50,000 to 80,000 clones, around 80% occurring once; the ten biggest clones make up about 2.4%. The sample is drawn from a study of vaccination effects on CD4 cells after COVID-19. For the study at large: Sampling occurred a median 72 days post second dose, range 14 to 241. Findings and caveats of the study: A shortage of convalescent patients and an absence of early post-infection timepoints characterized the study.

CDR3 length: 11 amino acids. Germline V gives CDR1 KGHSH, CDR2 LQKENI. Researchers isolated CD4+ T cells once less than twelve days of culture had elapsed. Two doses of either BNT162b2 or mRNA-1273 were given to each participant. Previously uninfected by SARS-CoV-2, the vaccine recipients also showed negative nucleocapsid antibodies. The clonotype originates from a human donor who received a COVID-19 vaccine. The source was CD4+ T cells from PBMCs cultured without peptide, collected after COVID-19 vaccination. V gene TRBV18 combines with J gene TRBJ1-2, with D tentatively TRBD1 (5 bases). CDR3 DNA sequence: TGTGCCAGCTCCCCCGGGACTTCGTTCTTCTTC. It specifies CASSPGTSFFF.